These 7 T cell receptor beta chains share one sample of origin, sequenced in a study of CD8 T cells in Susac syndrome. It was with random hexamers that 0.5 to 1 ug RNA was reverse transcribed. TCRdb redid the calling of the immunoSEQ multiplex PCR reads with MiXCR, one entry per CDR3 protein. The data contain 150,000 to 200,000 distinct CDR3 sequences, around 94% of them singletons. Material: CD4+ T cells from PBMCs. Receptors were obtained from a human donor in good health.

The DNA of the CDR3 is TGCAGTGCTACCCGAGCCGGGGGTCTAGGCGGCTACACCTTC. Translated: CSATRAGGLGGYTF. The J gene is TRBJ1-2, the V gene TRBV20-1; D may be TRBD1 (5 bases). V was pared by 4 bases and J by 8 bases, with 20 bases between. The CDR3 length is 14 residues. The V gene's germline CDR1 is DFQATT and CDR2 SNEGSKA (reference sequence).

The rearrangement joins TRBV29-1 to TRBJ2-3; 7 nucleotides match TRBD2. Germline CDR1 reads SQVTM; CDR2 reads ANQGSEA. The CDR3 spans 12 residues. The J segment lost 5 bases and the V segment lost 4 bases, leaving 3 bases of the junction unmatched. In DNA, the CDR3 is TGCAGCGTTGGCGGGGGACTAGATACGCAGTATTTT. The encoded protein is CSVGGGLDTQYF.

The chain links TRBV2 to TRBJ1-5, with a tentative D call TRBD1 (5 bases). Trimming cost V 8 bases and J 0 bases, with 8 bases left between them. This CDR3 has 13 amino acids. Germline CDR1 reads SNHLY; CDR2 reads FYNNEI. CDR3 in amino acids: CASGDVSNQPQHF. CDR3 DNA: TGTGCCAGCGGGGACGTTAGCAATCAGCCCCAGCATTTT. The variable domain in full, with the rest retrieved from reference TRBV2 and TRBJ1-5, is EPEVTQTPSHQVTQMGQEVILRCVPISNHLYFYWYRQILGQKVEFLVSFYNNEISEKSEIFDDQFSVERPDGSNFTLKIRSTKLEDSAMYFCASGDVSNQPQHFGDGTRLSIL.

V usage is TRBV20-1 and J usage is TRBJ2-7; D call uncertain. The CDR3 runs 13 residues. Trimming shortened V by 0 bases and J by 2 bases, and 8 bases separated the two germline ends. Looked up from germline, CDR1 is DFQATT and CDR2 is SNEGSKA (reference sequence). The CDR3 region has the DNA TGCAGTGCTAGAGATGTCAGAACCTACGAGCAGTACTTC. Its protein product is CSARDVRTYEQYF.

Here the CDR3 DNA reads TGTGCCTGGAGTGTTCAGGGTAACACTGAAGCTTTCTTT. Amino acid sequence: CAWSVQGNTEAFF. The chain joins TRBV30 to TRBJ1-1; weak D call: TRBD1 (5 bases). V was shortened by 0 bases and J by 2 bases, with 7 bases between the two germline ends. This CDR3 contains 13 residues. The germline gives CDR1 GTSNPN, CDR2 SVGIG (reference sequence).

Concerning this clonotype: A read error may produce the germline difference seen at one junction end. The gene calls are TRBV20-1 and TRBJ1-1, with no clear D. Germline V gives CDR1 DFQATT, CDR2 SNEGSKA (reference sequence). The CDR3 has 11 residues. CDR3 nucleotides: TGCAGTGCTAGAGATGAGCCGGGGTTCCTGTTT. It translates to CSARDEPGFLF.

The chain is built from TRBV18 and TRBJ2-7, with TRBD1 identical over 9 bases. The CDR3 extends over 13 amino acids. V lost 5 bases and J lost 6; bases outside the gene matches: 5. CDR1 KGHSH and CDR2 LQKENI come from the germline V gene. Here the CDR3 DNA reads TGTGCCAGCTCAACCGGACAGGGGCGCGAGCAGTACTTC. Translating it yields CASSTGQGREQYF.